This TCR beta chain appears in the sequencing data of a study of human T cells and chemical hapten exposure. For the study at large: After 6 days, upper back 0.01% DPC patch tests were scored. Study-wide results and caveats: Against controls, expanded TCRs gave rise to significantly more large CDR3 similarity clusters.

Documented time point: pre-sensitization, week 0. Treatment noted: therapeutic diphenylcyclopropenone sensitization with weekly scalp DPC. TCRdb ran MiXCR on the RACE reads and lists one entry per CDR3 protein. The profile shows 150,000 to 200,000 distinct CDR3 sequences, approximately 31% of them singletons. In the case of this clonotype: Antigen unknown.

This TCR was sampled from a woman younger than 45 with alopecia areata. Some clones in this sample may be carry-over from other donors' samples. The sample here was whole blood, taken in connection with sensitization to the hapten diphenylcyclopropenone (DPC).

CDR3 region: CASSSPQDPLNYGYTF. Here the CDR3 DNA reads TGTGCCAGCAGCTCCCCCCAGGACCCCTTAAACTATGGCTACACCTTC. The V call is TRBV7-9, the J call TRBJ1-2; no clear D. V lost 4 bases, J lost 2 bases, and 17 bases lay in between. CDR1 and CDR2 (germline): SEHNR, FQNEAQ (reference sequence). This CDR3 has 16 amino acids. Full variable domain (missing parts from reference TRBV7-9 and TRBJ1-2): DTGVSQNPRHKITKRGQNVTFRCDPISEHNRLYWYRQTLGQGPEFLTYFQNEAQLEKSRLLSDRFSAERPKGSFSTLEIQRTEQGDSAMYLCASSSPQDPLNYGYTFGSGTRLTVV.